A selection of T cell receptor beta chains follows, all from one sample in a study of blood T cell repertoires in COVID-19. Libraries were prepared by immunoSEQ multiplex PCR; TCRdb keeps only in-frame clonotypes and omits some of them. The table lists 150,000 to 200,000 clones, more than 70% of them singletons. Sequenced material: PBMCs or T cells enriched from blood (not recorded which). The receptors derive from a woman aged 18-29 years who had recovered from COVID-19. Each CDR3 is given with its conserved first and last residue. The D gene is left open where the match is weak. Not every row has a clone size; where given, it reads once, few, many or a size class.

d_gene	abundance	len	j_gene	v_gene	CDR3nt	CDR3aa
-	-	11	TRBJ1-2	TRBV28	TGTGCCAGCAGTGAGATCTATGGCTACACCTTC	CASSEIYGYTF
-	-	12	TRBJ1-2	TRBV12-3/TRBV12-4	TGTGCCAGCAGCCTTCGTGACTATGGCTACACCTTC	CASSLRDYGYTF
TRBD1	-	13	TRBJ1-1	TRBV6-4	TGTGCCAGCAGGCCCGGACAGGGCACTGAAGCTTTCTTT	CASRPGQGTEAFF
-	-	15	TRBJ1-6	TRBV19	TGTGCCAGTACTCCCAGCGGGGGCAGGAATTCACCCCTCCACTTT	CASTPSGGRNSPLHF
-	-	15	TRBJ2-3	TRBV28	TGTGCCAGCAGTTTTCTTGTGTTCAGCACAGATACGCAGTATTTT	CASSFLVFSTDTQYF
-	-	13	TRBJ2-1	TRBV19	TGTGCCAGTAGTATGGGACTCTACAATGAGCAGTTCTTC	CASSMGLYNEQFF
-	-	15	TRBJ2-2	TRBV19	TGTGCCAGTATAAAGGGGTCGGCGAACACCGGGGAGCTGTTTTTT	CASIKGSANTGELFF
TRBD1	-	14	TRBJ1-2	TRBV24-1	TGTGCCACCAGTGATAACAGGGGAGGCTATGGCTACACCTTC	CATSDNRGGYGYTF
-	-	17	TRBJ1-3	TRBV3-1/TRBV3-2	TGTGCCAGCAGCCAAGGAGCATGGGGCCACACTGGAAACACCATATATTTT	CASSQGAWGHTGNTIYF
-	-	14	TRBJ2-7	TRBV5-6	TGTGCCAGCAGCCTCGGACAGAGACTACGTGAGCAGTACTTC	CASSLGQRLREQYF
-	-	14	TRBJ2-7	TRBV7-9	TGTGCCAGCAGCTTACAGCCGACAGAATACGAGCAGTACTTC	CASSLQPTEYEQYF
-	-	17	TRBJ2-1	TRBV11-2	TGTGCCAGCAGCTTAGAGCGAATAGGGGTGGTTTACAATGAGCAGTTCTTC	CASSLERIGVVYNEQFF
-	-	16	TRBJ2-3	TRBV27	TGTGCCAGCAGTTTATATAGGGGGGGGGACACAGATACGCAGTATTTT	CASSLYRGGDTDTQYF
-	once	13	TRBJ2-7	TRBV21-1	TGTGCCAACCCGCGCCTAGAGACCTACGAGCAGTACTTC	CANPRLETYEQYF
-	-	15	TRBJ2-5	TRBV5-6	TGTGCCAGCACCCCCCGGGGGGCTAACCAAGAGACCCAGTACTTC	CASTPRGANQETQYF
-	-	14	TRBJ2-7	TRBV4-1	TGCGCCAGCAGCCACTACGGGAAGAGCTACGAGCAGTACTTC	CASSHYGKSYEQYF
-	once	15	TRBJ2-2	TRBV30	TGTGCCTGGAGTGTAAGAGGGGGACCCACCGGGGAGCTGTTTTTT	CAWSVRGGPTGELFF
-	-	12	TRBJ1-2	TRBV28	TGTGCCAGTACTTCAGGGTACTATGGCTACACCTTC	CASTSGYYGYTF
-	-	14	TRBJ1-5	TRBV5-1	TGCGCCAGCAGCTTAGTACAGGTGGCTCAGCCCCAGCATTTT	CASSLVQVAQPQHF
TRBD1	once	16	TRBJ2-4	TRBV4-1	TGCGCCAGCAGCCAAGATCCGACAGGGGGAGAGGACATTCAGTACTTC	CASSQDPTGGEDIQYF
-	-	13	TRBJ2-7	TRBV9	TGTGCCAGCAGCATCTCGGGCTCCTACGAGCAGTACTTC	CASSISGSYEQYF
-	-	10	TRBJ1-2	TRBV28	TGTGCCACCGGTAACTATGGCTACACCTTC	CATGNYGYTF
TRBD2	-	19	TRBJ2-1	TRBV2	TGTGCCAGCACCGCAAGGTTACGGCAACTAGCGGGGGGATACAATGAGCAGTTCTTC	CASTARLRQLAGGYNEQFF
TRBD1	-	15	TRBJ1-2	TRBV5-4	TGTGCCAGCAGCTTTTGGACAGGGAATAACTATGGCTACACCTTC	CASSFWTGNNYGYTF
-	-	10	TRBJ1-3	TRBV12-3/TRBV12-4	TGTGCCAGCCTGGGAAACACCATATATTTT	CASLGNTIYF
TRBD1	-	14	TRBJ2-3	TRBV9	TGTGCCCTAGTGGGACAGGGGACGGGAGATACGCAGTATTTT	CALVGQGTGDTQYF
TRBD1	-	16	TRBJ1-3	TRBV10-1	TGCGCCAGCAGTGGTTCCGGGACAGGGTCTGGAAACACCATATATTTT	CASSGSGTGSGNTIYF
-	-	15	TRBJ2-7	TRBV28	TGTGCCAGCAGTTTATGGGCAGGGGGGAACTACGAGCAGTACTTC	CASSLWAGGNYEQYF
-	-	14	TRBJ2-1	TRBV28	TGTGCCAGCAGTTTGGAACAGGGATACAATGAGCAGTTCTTC	CASSLEQGYNEQFF
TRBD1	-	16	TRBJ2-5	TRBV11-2	TGTGCCAGCAGCCACCGGGACAGGGTAATCTTCGGGACCCAGTACTTC	CASSHRDRVIFGTQYF
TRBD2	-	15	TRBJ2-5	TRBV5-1	TGCGCCAGCAGCTTGATGCGGGGGGGACAAGAGACCCAGTACTTC	CASSLMRGGQETQYF
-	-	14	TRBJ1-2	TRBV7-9	TGTGCCGCCAGTTTAAGGGGAAGGGGCTATGGCTACACCTTC	CAASLRGRGYGYTF
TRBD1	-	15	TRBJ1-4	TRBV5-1	TGCGCCAGCAGCGGGGGGACAGCTACTAATGAAAAACTGTTTTTT	CASSGGTATNEKLFF
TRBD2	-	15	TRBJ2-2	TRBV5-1	TGCGCCAGCAGCTTAACGGGACTAGCCCACGGGGAGCTGTTTTTT	CASSLTGLAHGELFF
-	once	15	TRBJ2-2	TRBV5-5	TGTGCCAGCAGCCCACAGGGTTTCGATACCGGGGAGCTGTTTTTT	CASSPQGFDTGELFF
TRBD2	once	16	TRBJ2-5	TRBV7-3	TGTGCCAGCAGCTTAAATCCTAGCGGGGGTTCGGGGACCCAGTACTTC	CASSLNPSGGSGTQYF
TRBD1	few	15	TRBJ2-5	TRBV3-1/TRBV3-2	TGTGCCACCGGAAAGGGACAGGGGGGGCAAGAGACCCAGTACTTC	CATGKGQGGQETQYF
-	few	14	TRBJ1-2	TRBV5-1	TGCGCCAGCAGCTTGGGCAGGGAGGGCCATGGCTACACCTTC	CASSLGREGHGYTF
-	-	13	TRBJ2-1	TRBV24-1	TGTGCCACCAGTGACGGGACTTTGGGCGAGCAGTTCTTC	CATSDGTLGEQFF
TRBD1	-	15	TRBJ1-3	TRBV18	TGTGCCAGCTCACTTGGACAGGGTTCCGGAAACACCATATATTTT	CASSLGQGSGNTIYF
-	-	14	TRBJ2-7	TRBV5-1	TGCGCCAGCAGCTCAGGGGGAGCGGGCTACGAGCAGTACTTC	CASSSGGAGYEQYF
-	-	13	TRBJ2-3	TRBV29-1	TGCAGCGCCGCGCGGATACTCACAGATACGCAGTATTTT	CSAARILTDTQYF
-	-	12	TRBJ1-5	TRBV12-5	TGTGCTAGTGGTGAGGAGTATCAGCCCCAGCATTTT	CASGEEYQPQHF
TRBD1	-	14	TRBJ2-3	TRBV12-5	TGTGCTAGTGGTTTGCAGGGGGCTGAAGATACGCAGTATTTT	CASGLQGAEDTQYF
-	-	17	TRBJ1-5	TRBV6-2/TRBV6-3	TGTGCCAGCAGTTACCCAACAGGGCGGAATAGCAATCAGCCCCAGCATTTT	CASSYPTGRNSNQPQHF
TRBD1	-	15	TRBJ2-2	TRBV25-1	TGTGCCAGCAGCGACAGGGGGTTGGCCACCGGGGAGCTGTTTTTT	CASSDRGLATGELFF
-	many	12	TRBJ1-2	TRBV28	TGTGCCAGCAGTGGCACAGACTATGGCTACACCTTC	CASSGTDYGYTF
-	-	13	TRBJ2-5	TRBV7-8	TGTGCCAGCAGCTCTGGCGGACAAGAGACCCAGTACTTC	CASSSGGQETQYF
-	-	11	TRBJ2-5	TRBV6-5	TGTGCCAGCAACGGACAAGGGACCCAGTACTTC	CASNGQGTQYF
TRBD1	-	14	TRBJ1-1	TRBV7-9	TGTGCCAGCAGCCCAGTTCAGGGGGACACTGAAGCTTTCTTT	CASSPVQGDTEAFF
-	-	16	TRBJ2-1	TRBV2	TGTGCCAGCAGCTGGGGGAGCGGCCCAGGGGAGAATGAGCAGTTCTTC	CASSWGSGPGENEQFF
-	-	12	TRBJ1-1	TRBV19	TGTGCCAGTAGTTTGGGAGGCGCTGAAGCTTTCTTT	CASSLGGAEAFF
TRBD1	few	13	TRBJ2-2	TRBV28	TGTGCCACTCAGGGGGCTAACACCGGGGAGCTGTTTTTT	CATQGANTGELFF
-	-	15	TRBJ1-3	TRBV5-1	TGCGCCAGCAGCTTGGCCGGACAAACCGGAAACACCATATATTTT	CASSLAGQTGNTIYF
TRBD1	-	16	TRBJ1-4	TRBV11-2	TGTGCCAGCAGCCAAGGCCCCAGGGGGCCGAGAGAAAAACTGTTTTTT	CASSQGPRGPREKLFF
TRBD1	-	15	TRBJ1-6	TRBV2	TGTGCCAGCTCCCCCTCGGGGACAGCGAATTCACCCCTCCACTTT	CASSPSGTANSPLHF
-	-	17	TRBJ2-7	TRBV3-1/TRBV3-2	TGTGCCAGCAGTCCTTCCTTTGCGACCGATCACGGGGACGAGCAGTACTTC	CASSPSFATDHGDEQYF